Listed here are 14 T cell receptor beta chains from one sample, sequenced in a study of CD8 T cells in Susac syndrome. Random hexamers were used to reverse transcribe an amount of 0.5 to 1 ug RNA. Each CDR3 protein is one row after TCRdb ran MiXCR on the immunoSEQ multiplex PCR reads. The sample has roughly 250,000 distinct CDR3 sequences, 90% to 97% seen once. Sequenced: CD4+ T cells from PBMCs. All receptors derive from a human donor with Susac syndrome.

The rearrangement uses TRBV4-1 and TRBJ2-3; TRBD1 matches at 9 bases. CDR1 is MGHRA and CDR2 is YSYEKL in the germline V gene. This CDR3 is 16 amino acids long. V dropped 2 bases and J dropped 3; count of bases not matched to a gene: 6. The CDR3 DNA sequence: TGCGCCAGCAGCCAACGGTTCGGGACAGGGACAGATACGCAGTATTTT. This translates into CASSQRFGTGTDTQYF.

V is TRBV29-1 and J is TRBJ2-5, with D possibly TRBD1 on 5 matching bases. Per germline, CDR1 SQVTM and CDR2 ANQGSEA. This CDR3 is built from 16 residues. V lost 8 bases and J 5 bases, leaving 27 bases between the germline ends. CDR3 coding DNA: TGCAGCCCTCTGCAGGGCTGCTCACCCCGACGGGAGACCCAGTACTTC. Protein sequence: CSPLQGCSPRRETQYF.

V is TRBV12-3 or TRBV12-4 and J is TRBJ2-1, with D maybe TRBD1 (6 bases). V was pared by 5 bases and J by 9 bases, with 17 bases between. The CDR3 runs 14 residues. The CDR3 bases are TGTGCCAGCAGTCCAACAGGACAGAACACTGAGCAGTTCTTC. Encoded protein: CASSPTGQNTEQFF.

This clonotype showed up just once. The rearrangement joins TRBV20-1 to TRBJ1-5, with 11 bases that match TRBD1. This CDR3 is 18 amino acids long. Unmatched junction bases numbered 8, after V lost 1 base and J lost 0 bases. Looked up from germline, CDR1 is DFQATT and CDR2 is SNEGSKA (reference sequence). CDR3 amino acids: CSARAYGQGAVSNQPQHF. The CDR3 region has the DNA TGCAGTGCTAGAGCCTACGGACAGGGGGCCGTTAGCAATCAGCCCCAGCATTTT.

V is TRBV6-6 and J is TRBJ2-7; 12 nucleotides line up with TRBD2. This CDR3 has 15 residues. The germline gives CDR1 MNHNY, CDR2 SVGAGI (reference sequence). Trimming at V came to 7 bases and at J to 5 bases, leaving 9 bases not matched to a gene. The CDR3 DNA reads as TGTGCCAGCACCCTTTCTAGCGGGAGGGCGGACGAGCAGTACTTC. Its protein product is CASTLSSGRADEQYF.

This chain joins TRBV27 and TRBJ1-2; D may be TRBD1 (6 bases). The CDR3 has 15 residues. V was pared by 3 bases and J by 2 bases, with 13 bases between. In germline, CDR1 is MNHEY, CDR2 SMNVEV (reference sequence). Written as DNA, the CDR3 is TGTGCCAGCAGTTTCTCAAACAGGGAGAACTATGGCTACACCTTC. This codes for CASSFSNRENYGYTF.

The J gene is TRBJ2-1, the V gene TRBV9; maybe TRBD2 (5 bases). There are 15 residues in the CDR3. The V end was cut by 0 bases, the J end by 9 bases, with 16 bases between. CDR1 SGDLS and CDR2 YYNGEE come from the germline V gene. CDR3 coding DNA: TGTGCCAGCAGCGTAGGCCGGACTGGAGAGGGTGAGCAGTTCTTC. This encodes CASSVGRTGEGEQFF.

The chain recombines TRBV20-1 with TRBJ2-7; no clear D. Trimming removed 3 bases at V and 9 bases at J, with 15 bases between. The CDR3 is made up of 12 amino acids. The germline gives CDR1 DFQATT, CDR2 SNEGSKA (reference sequence). The CDR3, as DNA: TGCAGTGCTAGTCTTGACTCAGTCGCGCAGTACTTC. Encoded protein: CSASLDSVAQYF.

The rearrangement joins TRBV29-1 to TRBJ1-1; perhaps TRBD1 as D (5 bases). The V and J ends lost 6 bases and 2 bases respectively, with 13 bases between them. The germline V gene encodes CDR1 SQVTM and CDR2 ANQGSEA. CDR3 length equals 13 residues. The CDR3 here is CSVTLGANTEAFF. The CDR3 bases are TGCAGCGTCACGCTTGGGGCAAACACTGAAGCTTTCTTT.

This rearrangement joins TRBV10-3 to TRBJ2-1, with TRBD2 as a possible D gene (5 bases). V lost 5 bases and J lost 8, with 31 bases in between. This CDR3 is 19 amino acids long. Germline V gives CDR1 ENHRY, CDR2 SYGVKD. DNA for the CDR3: TGTGCCATCAGTCCCCCCGGGTGGGATCCGGGGAAGTACATCGATGAGCAGTTCTTC. This codes for CAISPPGWDPGKYIDEQFF.

The chain carries TRBV4-1 and TRBJ2-7, with D possibly TRBD2 on 5 matching bases. The CDR3 has 15 amino acids. Trimming took 1 base from V and 0 from J, leaving 10 bases between them. Germline CDR1 MGHRA, CDR2 YSYEKL. The CDR3: CASSQVAGSSYEQYF. As DNA, the CDR3 is TGCGCCAGCAGCCAAGTTGCTGGGAGCTCCTACGAGCAGTACTTC.

V and J are TRBV20-1 and TRBJ2-3; D uncertain. CDR3 size: 12 residues. V was pared by 3 bases and J by 4 bases, with 8 bases between. CDR1 DFQATT and CDR2 SNEGSKA come from the germline V gene (reference sequence). This CDR3 reads CSASPGSDTQYF. The CDR3 DNA is TGCAGTGCTAGCCCAGGATCAGATACGCAGTATTTT.

This chain uses TRBV4-1 with TRBJ1-1; D uncertain. The germline gives CDR1 MGHRA, CDR2 YSYEKL. Trimming shortened V by 8 bases and J by 2 bases, and 15 bases separated the two germline ends. The CDR3 runs 14 residues. The DNA for the CDR3 is TGCGCCAGCCGGTCTGCAATCGGTAACACTGAAGCTTTCTTT. It specifies CASRSAIGNTEAFF.

This clonotype was counted once. This chain joins TRBV5-1 and TRBJ2-7, with D unresolved. In germline, CDR1 is SGHRS, CDR2 YFSETQ. The V end was cut by 2 bases, the J end by 3 bases, with 9 bases between. This CDR3 has 13 amino acids. CDR3 region: CASSFNENYEQYF. CDR3 sequence (DNA): TGCGCCAGCAGCTTTAACGAAAACTACGAGCAGTACTTC.